The TCR beta chain described here comes from a study of T cells after yellow fever vaccination. Study-wide findings and caveats: Most clones from primary vaccination resurfaced after the booster (around 95% CD4, approximately 88% CD8).

TCRdb reprocessed the 5' RACE reads with MiXCR, giving one entry per CDR3 protein. Of 250,000 to 400,000 distinct CDR3 sequences in the sample, approximately 4% were seen once. For this clonotype: Its cognate antigen is unknown.

The CDR3 is 15 amino acids. V lost 4 bases to trimming and J lost 4 bases; unmatched junction nucleotides: 5. CDR1 and CDR2 from the germline V gene are MNHEY and SVGAGI. The sequences come from PBMCs, collected 5 days after the yellow fever booster vaccination. The origin of this receptor is a man between 18 and 29 years old who received the YFV17D yellow fever vaccine. The chain recombines TRBV6-5 with TRBJ1-1; 11 positions match TRBD1. The CDR3 DNA sequence: TGTGCCAGCAGTTCCGGGACAGGGGGTCCCACTGAAGCTTTCTTT. It specifies CASSSGTGGPTEAFF.